Detailed here is one TCR beta chain. These data originate in a study of beta chain features in type 1 diabetes. Expressed TCRB transcripts were sequenced, since all the RNA that had been isolated was reverse transcribed. Only in-frame clones appear in the TCRdb table, and some are missing; sequencing was by immunoSEQ multiplex PCR. The repertoire includes a few hundred thousand clones, around 12% of them detected once, and about 0.017% sits in the top ten. The sequence was obtained from a man aged 18 to 29 in good health. The material sequenced was naive CD4+ T cells from blood.

The CDR3 nucleotides read TGTGCCAGCAGCTTAGCACAATTCACAGATACGCAGTATTTT. Protein product: CASSLAQFTDTQYF. The chain carries TRBV7-2 and TRBJ2-3; D is uncertain. Trimming took off 0 bases at V and 2 bases at J, with 6 bases between the two ends. CDR1 and CDR2 (germline): SGHTA, FQGNSA. The CDR3 runs 14 residues.